Presented here are 21 T cell receptor beta chains from one specimen sequenced in a study of blood T cell repertoires in COVID-19. Data came from immunoSEQ multiplex PCR; TCRdb stores just in-frame clones and leaves some out. The sample has about 170,000 clones; 87% are singletons. The material sequenced was PBMCs or T cells enriched from blood (not recorded which). These receptors all stem from a woman in her forties or fifties who had recovered from COVID-19.

This chain uses TRBV11-2 with TRBJ2-1; 9 bases are a match to TRBD2. Unmatched junction bases numbered 7, after V lost 1 base and J lost 9 bases. The CDR3 totals 15 residues. Per the germline V gene, CDR1 is SGHAT and CDR2 is FQNNGV. Written as DNA, the CDR3 is TGTGCCAGCAGCTTAGGTAGCGGGAGCCGCAGTGAGCAGTTCTTC. Translating it yields CASSLGSGSRSEQFF.

The chain carries TRBV7-8 and TRBJ1-5; 9 bases are a match to TRBD1. V shed 4 bases and J 2 bases; nucleotides not matched to a gene: 9. The germline gives CDR1 SGHVS, CDR2 FQNEAQ. The CDR3 extends over 17 amino acids. The CDR3 loop reads CASSSTIGDRGNQPQHF. The CDR3 bases are TGTGCCAGCAGCTCAACCATAGGGGACAGGGGCAATCAGCCCCAGCATTTT. Looking up the rest from reference TRBV7-8 and TRBJ1-5 gives the full variable domain: GAGVSQSPRYKVAKRGQDVALRCDPISGHVSLFWYQQALGQGPEFLTYFQNEAQLDKSGLPSDRFFAERPEGSVSTLKIQRTQQEDSAVYLCASSSTIGDRGNQPQHFGDGTRLSIL.

The chain combines TRBV6-5 with TRBJ2-3; the D gene is possibly TRBD1 (6 bases). Germline V lookup: CDR1 MNHEY, CDR2 SVGAGI. The germline V and J ends were trimmed by 5 bases and 4 bases, with 13 bases remaining between them. The CDR3 totals 14 residues. The CDR3 sequence is CASSPPEGADTQYF. The CDR3, as DNA: TGTGCCAGCAGTCCCCCCGAGGGGGCAGATACGCAGTATTTT.

This chain uses TRBV27 with TRBJ2-1; 7 bases map to TRBD2. The CDR3 is 15 amino acids. With V trimmed by 5 bases and J by 3 bases, 7 bases remained unmatched. Germline CDR1 MNHEY, CDR2 SMNVEV (reference sequence). CDR3: CASSTKAGFYNEQFF. The CDR3 coding sequence is TGTGCCAGCAGTACAAAAGCGGGATTCTACAATGAGCAGTTCTTC.

The CDR3 spells CASSPRVANYGYTF. CDR3 DNA sequence: TGTGCCAGCAGCCCGAGGGTAGCTAACTATGGCTACACCTTC. The chain couples TRBV7-9 to TRBJ1-2, with no clear D. Germline CDR1 SEHNR, CDR2 FQNEAQ (reference sequence). This CDR3 contains 14 residues. Trimming removed 5 bases at V and 0 bases at J, with 10 bases between.

This chain uses TRBV5-1 with TRBJ2-1, with 11 bases aligning to TRBD1. Losses at the gene ends were 6 bases for V and 2 bases for J; bases not matched to a gene: 4. The CDR3 is 15 residues long. CDR1 and CDR2 from the germline V gene are SGHRS and YFSETQ. The DNA of the CDR3 is TGCGCCAGCACCTGGACAGGGGGCACCTACAATGAGCAGTTCTTC. Protein sequence: CASTWTGGTYNEQFF.

The V call is TRBV18, the J call TRBJ2-1; 10 bases fit TRBD2. With V trimmed by 2 bases and J by 15 bases, 7 bases remained unmatched. This CDR3 is 13 amino acids long. Germline lookup yields CDR1 KGHSH and CDR2 LQKENI. CDR3 region: CASSPNPSGRVFF. CDR3 in DNA: TGTGCCAGCTCACCAAACCCCAGCGGGAGGGTGTTCTTC.

This clone has just a few counts. The rearrangement joins TRBV21-1 to TRBJ2-7; the table's D call of TRBD2 was not tested on the DNA. TRBV21-1 is tagged as a pseudogene. The CDR3 consists of 18 residues. In DNA, the CDR3 is TGTGCCAGCAGCAAACGGGGGAGGGGCAGAATCAGCTCCTACGAGCAGTACTTC. Its protein is CASSKRGRGRISSYEQYF.

In the case of this clone: One end of the junction does not line up with germline, which may come from a read error. V usage is TRBV3-1 (or the pseudogene TRBV3-2) and J usage is TRBJ2-7; 7 bases agree with TRBD1. CDR3 length equals 15 residues. Germline V CDR1 and CDR2: LGHDT, YNNKEL (reference sequence). CDR3 residues: CANSQGWTGSYEQYF. CDR3 nucleotides: TGTGCCAACAGCCAAGGCTGGACAGGATCCTACGAGCAGTACTTC.

The chain uses TRBV28 and TRBJ1-4, with TRBD1 matching over 7 bases. This CDR3 is 15 amino acids long. Germline values: CDR1 MDHEN, CDR2 SYDVKM. Losses at the gene ends were 4 bases for V and 4 bases for J; bases not matched to a gene: 6. For the CDR3, the DNA is TGTGCCAGCAGTTACTCGGGGACAGATAATGAAAAACTGTTTTTT. Translating it yields CASSYSGTDNEKLFF.

This chain joins TRBV10-2 and TRBJ1-1; TRBD1 might be the D (6 bases). The germline V gene has CDR1 WSHSY and CDR2 SAAADI. The CDR3 is made up of 15 amino acids. Trimming took off 8 bases at V and 2 bases at J, with 18 bases between the two ends. CDR3 sequence reads: CASLRRRGKNTEAFF. The CDR3 DNA follows: TGCGCCAGCCTTCGGCGCAGGGGCAAAAACACTGAAGCTTTCTTT.

This chain joins TRBV6-1 and TRBJ1-6; D not resolved. The CDR3 is 13 amino acids. The germline V gene has CDR1 MNHNS and CDR2 SASEGT. V shed 3 bases and J shed 8 bases, with 8 bases lying between them. CDR3 sequence reads: CASSDRGYSPLHF. CDR3 bases: TGTGCCAGCAGTGACCGGGGTTATTCACCCCTCCACTTT.

The chain links TRBV7-8 to TRBJ2-1, with no clear D. There are 15 residues in the CDR3. Trimming removed 5 bases at V and 4 bases at J, with 15 bases between. Germline CDR1 reads SGHVS; CDR2 reads FQNEAQ. Here the CDR3 DNA reads TGTGCCAGCAGCCATGTTGCGGAGATGTACAATGAGCAGTTCTTC. Protein sequence: CASSHVAEMYNEQFF.

This rearrangement joins TRBV18 to TRBJ2-7; D is possibly TRBD1 (6 bases). Germline V gene sequence: CDR1 KGHSH, CDR2 LQKENI. CDR3 length equals 13 residues. V lost 3 bases and J lost 6, with 12 bases in between. The CDR3 spells CASSPSGETEQYF. In DNA, the CDR3 is TGTGCCAGCTCACCGTCAGGGGAGACCGAGCAGTACTTC.

The CDR3 region has the DNA TGCGCCAGCAGTGAAGGGCAGGGGATTGGGGAGACCCAGTACTTC. Translation: CASSEGQGIGETQYF. The chain is built from TRBV10-1 and TRBJ2-5, with D perhaps TRBD1 (6 bases). The V gene's germline CDR1 is WNHNN and CDR2 SYGVQD (reference sequence). The CDR3 contains 15 residues. The V and J ends lost 3 bases and 5 bases respectively, with 16 bases between them.

The chain employs TRBV3-1 (or the pseudogene TRBV3-2) and TRBJ2-7; D is uncertain. CDR1 is LGHDT, CDR2 YNNKEL, per germline (reference sequence). CDR3 length equals 12 residues. V shed 4 bases and J shed 6 bases, with 10 bases lying between them. In nucleotides, the CDR3 is TGTGCCAGCAGCCGCGTATCTAGCGAGCAGTACTTC. Protein sequence: CASSRVSSEQYF.

V usage is TRBV5-5 and J usage is TRBJ2-7, with D possibly matching TRBD2 (6 bases). The CDR3 spans 15 residues. Germline V gene lookup returns CDR1 SGHKS and CDR2 YYEKEE (reference sequence). Trimming shortened V by 4 bases and J by 5 bases, and 19 bases separated the two germline ends. CDR3 in DNA: TGTGCCAGCAGCCCGGTCACGGGGGTGGTGGACGAGCAGTACTTC. This gives the protein CASSPVTGVVDEQYF.

The chain links TRBV11-3 to TRBJ2-7, with 7 bases fitting TRBD1. Trimming cost V 5 bases and J 6 bases; bases outside gene matches: 4. This CDR3 spans 12 amino acids. The germline gives CDR1 SGHNT, CDR2 YENEEA. CDR3 nucleotide sequence: TGTGCCAGCAGCCCCCACAGGGGCGAGCAGTACTTC. Amino acids: CASSPHRGEQYF. The entire variable domain, with the rest obtained from reference TRBV11-3 and TRBJ2-7, is as follows: EAGVVQSPRYKIIEKKQPVAFWCNPISGHNTLYWYLQNLGQGPELLIRYENEEAVDDSQLPKDRFSAERLKGVDSTLKIQPAELGDSAVYLCASSPHRGEQYFGPGTRLTVT.

This clone showed up just once. The chain has TRBV6-5 and TRBJ2-2; no reliable D call. V lost 7 bases and J lost 1, with 10 bases in between. Germline V gives CDR1 MNHEY, CDR2 SVGAGI. The CDR3 sequence is 14 residues long. The CDR3 DNA is TGTGCCAGCACCCCCACGGGGAACACCGGGGAGCTGTTTTTT. Translating it yields CASTPTGNTGELFF.

This rearrangement joins TRBV15 to TRBJ2-7, with TRBD2 identical over 8 bases. The V gene end was trimmed by 0 bases and the J gene end by 3 bases; junction bases not matched to a gene: 4. Germline V gene data show CDR1 as LNHNV and CDR2 as YYDKDF (reference sequence). The CDR3 runs 15 residues. CDR3 DNA: TGTGCCACCAGCAGAGAGGTAGCGGGGAGCTACGAGCAGTACTTC. Protein product: CATSREVAGSYEQYF.

Written as DNA, the CDR3 is TGTGCCTGGAGTATCGGACAGGGGAAGTACTTC. Translated: CAWSIGQGKYF. The chain employs TRBV30 and TRBJ2-7, with 9 bases that match TRBD1. The CDR3 sequence is 11 residues long. V lost 2 bases, J lost 11 bases, and 4 bases stayed unmatched. CDR1 GTSNPN and CDR2 SVGIG come from the germline V gene (reference sequence). Drawing the rest from reference TRBV30 and TRBJ2-7, the complete variable domain is SQTIHQWPATLVQPVGSPLSLECTVEGTSNPNLYWYRQAAGRGLQLLFYSVGIGQISSEVPQNLSASRPQDRQFILSSKKLLLSDSGFYLCAWSIGQGKYFGPGTRLTVT.